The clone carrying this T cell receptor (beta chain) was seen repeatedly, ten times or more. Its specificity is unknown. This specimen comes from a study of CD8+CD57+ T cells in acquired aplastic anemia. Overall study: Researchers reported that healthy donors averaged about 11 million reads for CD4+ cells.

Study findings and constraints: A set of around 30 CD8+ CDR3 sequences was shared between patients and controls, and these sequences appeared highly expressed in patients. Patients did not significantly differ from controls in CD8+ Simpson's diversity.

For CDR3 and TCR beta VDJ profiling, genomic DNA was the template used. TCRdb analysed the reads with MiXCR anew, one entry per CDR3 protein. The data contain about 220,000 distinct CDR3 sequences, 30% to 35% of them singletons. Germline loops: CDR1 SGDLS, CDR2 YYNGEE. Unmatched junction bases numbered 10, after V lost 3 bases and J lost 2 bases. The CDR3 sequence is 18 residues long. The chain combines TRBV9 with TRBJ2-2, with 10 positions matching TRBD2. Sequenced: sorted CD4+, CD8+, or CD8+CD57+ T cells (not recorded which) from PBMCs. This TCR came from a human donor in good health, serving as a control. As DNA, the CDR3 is TGTGCCAGCAGCGGACGGGAAGGGACTAGCGTCAACACCGGGGAGCTGTTTTTT. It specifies CASSGREGTSVNTGELFF.